Listed below are T cell receptor beta chains from one sample, sequenced in a study of CD8 T cells in ankylosing spondylitis. Using its own MiXCR run on the 5' RACE reads, TCRdb lists one record per CDR3 protein. Counted here are fewer than 250,000 distinct CDR3 sequences, about 10% occurring once; the ten biggest clones make up about 2.8%. The sequencing input was blood, either unsorted or a sorted T cell fraction (not recorded which). All receptors come from a male donor with ankylosing spondylitis or in good health (not recorded which). The CDR3 runs from the conserved cysteine through the conserved F or W. Fields, in order: V gene, D gene, J gene, clone size, CDR3 protein, CDR3 DNA. D genes are given only for firm matches. A clone size is listed for some rows: how often the clone was seen (once, few, many), or a class if it is expanded.

TRBV3-1	.	TRBJ2-2	many	CASSPKGGGTGELFF	TGTGCCAGCAGCCCCAAAGGGGGAGGCACCGGGGAGCTGTTTTTT
TRBV5-1	.	TRBJ2-7	many	CASSLSSSRDEQYF	TGCGCCAGCAGCTTGTCCAGCAGTCGGGACGAGCAGTACTTC
TRBV7-2	.	TRBJ1-5	many	CASSLVVYSNQPQHF	TGTGCCAGCAGCTTAGTGGTTTATAGCAATCAGCCCCAGCATTTT
TRBV12-3/TRBV12-4	.	TRBJ1-1	many	CASSFGPAAEAFF	TGTGCCAGCAGTTTTGGACCAGCCGCTGAAGCTTTCTTT
TRBV13	.	TRBJ1-2	many	CASSSGLASYTF	TGTGCCAGCAGCTCCGGCCTCGCGAGCTACACCTTC
TRBV2	.	TRBJ1-4	.	CASSDRTQTNEKLLF	TGTGCCAGCAGTGACAGAACCCAAACTAATGAAAAACTGCTTTTT
TRBV20-1	.	TRBJ2-5	.	CSARVTQGLQETQYF	TGCAGTGCTAGAGTAACACAGGGTCTTCAAGAGACCCAGTACTTC
TRBV20-1	TRBD2	TRBJ2-2	many	CSASLSGPNTGELFF	TGCAGTGCTAGCCTTAGCGGGCCGAACACCGGGGAGCTGTTTTTT
TRBV6-5	.	TRBJ1-2	many	CASSYSTLLDGYTF	TGTGCCAGCAGTTACTCGACTTTATTGGATGGCTACACCTTC
TRBV20-1	.	TRBJ2-4	many	CSARDPGGNIQYF	TGCAGTGCTAGAGATCCAGGTGGCAACATTCAGTACTTC
TRBV12-3/TRBV12-4	.	TRBJ2-7	many	CASSLGWHYEQYF	TGTGCCAGCAGTTTAGGGTGGCACTACGAGCAGTACTTC
TRBV19	.	TRBJ2-7	many	CASSIGGGQSTSYEQYF	TGTGCCAGTAGTATAGGGGGGGGACAGTCAACCTCCTACGAGCAGTACTTC
TRBV20-1	.	TRBJ1-4	once	CSAGATNEKLFF	TGCAGTGCTGGCGCAACTAATGAAAAACTGTTTTTT
TRBV12-3/TRBV12-4	TRBD1	TRBJ1-5	many	CASSWDRGRQPQHF	TGTGCCAGCAGTTGGGACAGGGGACGTCAGCCCCAGCATTTT
TRBV3-1	TRBD2	TRBJ2-1	many	CASSRELAGGNEQFF	TGTGCCAGCAGCCGAGAACTAGCGGGAGGCAATGAGCAGTTCTTC
TRBV11-3	.	TRBJ2-2	many	CASSSGDDLNTGELFF	TGTGCCAGCAGCTCAGGGGACGATCTCAACACCGGGGAGCTGTTTTTT
TRBV27	TRBD1	TRBJ1-5	many	CASSSDRDQPQHF	TGTGCCAGCAGTTCCGACAGGGATCAGCCCCAGCATTTT
TRBV10-2	TRBD2	TRBJ2-3	many	CASSGSVAGYTDTQYF	TGCGCCAGCAGTGGCAGCGTAGCGGGTTACACAGATACGCAGTATTTT
TRBV30	TRBD1	TRBJ2-7	.	CAWSSDRGREQYF	TGTGCCTGGAGTTCGGACAGGGGTCGCGAGCAGTACTTC
TRBV20-1	TRBD2	TRBJ2-1	many	CSASPRASGSSYNEQFF	TGCAGTGCTAGCCCACGGGCTAGCGGGAGCTCCTACAATGAGCAGTTCTTC
TRBV20-1	TRBD2	TRBJ2-3	many	CSAPRLAGGRTDTQYF	TGCAGTGCCCCGCGCTTAGCGGGGGGCCGGACAGATACGCAGTATTTT
TRBV10-1	.	TRBJ1-1	few	CASSRTNAEAFF	TGCGCCAGCAGTCGGACAAACGCTGAAGCTTTCTTT
TRBV12-3/TRBV12-4	.	TRBJ2-1	many	CASSLEGGQVGGEQFF	TGTGCCAGCAGTTTAGAGGGGGGTCAGGTTGGGGGTGAGCAGTTCTTC
TRBV12-3/TRBV12-4	.	TRBJ1-5	many	CASSTRGGAGQPQHF	TGTGCCAGCAGTACCCGGGGGGGGGCGGGTCAGCCCCAGCATTTT
TRBV5-1	TRBD1	TRBJ1-2	many	CASSQGALQGYGYTF	TGCGCCAGCAGCCAGGGTGCCCTACAGGGGTACGGCTACACCTTC
TRBV5-1	TRBD2	TRBJ2-3	many	CASSPAPTSGLGTDTQYF	TGCGCCAGCAGCCCAGCCCCGACTAGCGGTCTGGGGACAGATACGCAGTATTTT
TRBV18	TRBD1	TRBJ1-2	.	CASSSTTGVYGYTF	TGTGCCAGCTCATCCACGACAGGGGTCTATGGCTACACCTTC
TRBV30	.	TRBJ2-5	.	CAWSVGRSYQETQYF	TGTGCCTGGAGTGTCGGAAGGTCCTACCAAGAGACCCAGTACTTC